This passage covers 6 T cell receptor beta chains from one sample sequenced in a study of molecular identifiers for immune sequencing clone quantification. TCRdb called the PCR reads again in MiXCR, with one record for every CDR3 protein. The sample consists of approximately 670,000 distinct CDR3 sequences, about 20% of them appearing once. Input material: naive CD8+ T cells from blood, with Jurkat cell RNA spiked in. Subset specified: FACS-sorted CD8+CD4-CCR7+CD45RA+ naive T cells. These receptors were obtained from a human donor in good health. Some libraries in this study had Jurkat cell RNA spiked in.

There are many counts of this clonotype. V gene TRBV12-3 or TRBV12-4 combines with J gene TRBJ1-5; unclear D gene. Trimming left V 5 bases short and J 7 bases short, with 12 bases between. CDR3 length: 13 residues. The CDR3 DNA sequence: TGTGCCAGCAGTCCCGAAAGATTACAGCCCCAGCATTTT. Protein product: CASSPERLQPQHF.

This clonotype was seen repeatedly, ten times or more. Here the CDR3 reads CATTAATGGNEKLFF. For the CDR3, the DNA is TGTGCCACCACAGCTGCCACAGGGGGCAATGAAAAACTGTTTTTT. The V gene is TRBV19, the J gene TRBJ1-4; 9 positions match TRBD1. This CDR3 spans 15 amino acids. The V and J ends lost 10 bases and 5 bases, in that order; junction bases with no gene match: 11. Per germline, CDR1 LNHDA and CDR2 SQIVND (reference sequence). The complete variable domain, with remaining parts taken from reference TRBV19 and TRBJ1-4, reads DGGITQSPKYLFRKEGQNVTLSCEQNLNHDAMYWYRQDPGQGLRLIYYSQIVNDFQKGDIAEGYSVSREKKESFPLTVTSAQKNPTAFYLCATTAATGGNEKLFFGSGTQLSVL.

To note about this clonotype: It may be a read error: a sequence one base away is much more abundant. This sequence joins TRBV4-3 and TRBJ1-1, with D possibly TRBD1 on 5 matching bases. Germline CDR1 LGHNA, CDR2 YSLEER. The CDR3 has 16 amino acids. CDR3 loop: CASSQDRRGTNTDAFF. Here the CDR3 DNA reads TGCGCCAGCAGCCAAGATAGAAGGGGAACGAACACTGATGCTTTCTTT.

The chain recombines TRBV7-2 with TRBJ2-1, with 9 bases identical to TRBD2. Looked up from germline, CDR1 is SGHTA and CDR2 is FQGNSA. The CDR3 has 16 amino acids. The V gene end was trimmed by 5 bases and the J gene end by 8 bases; junction bases not matched to a gene: 13. For the CDR3, the DNA is TGTGCCAGCAGCCATTATTGGCGGGAGGGTTTCTATGAGCAGTTCTTC. Its protein product is CASSHYWREGFYEQFF.

Remarks on this clonotype: This may come from a read error, since a much larger clone is one base off. V gene TRBV20-1 combines with J gene TRBJ2-1; the match to TRBD2 covers 7 bases. Germline assignment: CDR1 DFQATT and CDR2 SNEGSKA (reference sequence). This CDR3 region has 14 residues. V was clipped by 3 bases and J by 9 bases; unmatched bases: 11. The CDR3: CSASRSGTLSEQFF. CDR3 nucleotide sequence: TGCAGTGCTAGTAGGAGCGGGACTCTCAGTGAGCAGTTCTTC.

This clonotype was observed many times. V usage is TRBV2 and J usage is TRBJ1-2; the D is unclear. Germline V lookup: CDR1 SNHLY, CDR2 FYNNEI. The CDR3 covers 13 residues. Trimming pared 3 bases from V and 4 bases from J, leaving 9 bases between. The DNA of the CDR3 is TGTGCCAGCAGTGATAGACGAGCCTATGGCTACACCTTC. Residues: CASSDRRAYGYTF.